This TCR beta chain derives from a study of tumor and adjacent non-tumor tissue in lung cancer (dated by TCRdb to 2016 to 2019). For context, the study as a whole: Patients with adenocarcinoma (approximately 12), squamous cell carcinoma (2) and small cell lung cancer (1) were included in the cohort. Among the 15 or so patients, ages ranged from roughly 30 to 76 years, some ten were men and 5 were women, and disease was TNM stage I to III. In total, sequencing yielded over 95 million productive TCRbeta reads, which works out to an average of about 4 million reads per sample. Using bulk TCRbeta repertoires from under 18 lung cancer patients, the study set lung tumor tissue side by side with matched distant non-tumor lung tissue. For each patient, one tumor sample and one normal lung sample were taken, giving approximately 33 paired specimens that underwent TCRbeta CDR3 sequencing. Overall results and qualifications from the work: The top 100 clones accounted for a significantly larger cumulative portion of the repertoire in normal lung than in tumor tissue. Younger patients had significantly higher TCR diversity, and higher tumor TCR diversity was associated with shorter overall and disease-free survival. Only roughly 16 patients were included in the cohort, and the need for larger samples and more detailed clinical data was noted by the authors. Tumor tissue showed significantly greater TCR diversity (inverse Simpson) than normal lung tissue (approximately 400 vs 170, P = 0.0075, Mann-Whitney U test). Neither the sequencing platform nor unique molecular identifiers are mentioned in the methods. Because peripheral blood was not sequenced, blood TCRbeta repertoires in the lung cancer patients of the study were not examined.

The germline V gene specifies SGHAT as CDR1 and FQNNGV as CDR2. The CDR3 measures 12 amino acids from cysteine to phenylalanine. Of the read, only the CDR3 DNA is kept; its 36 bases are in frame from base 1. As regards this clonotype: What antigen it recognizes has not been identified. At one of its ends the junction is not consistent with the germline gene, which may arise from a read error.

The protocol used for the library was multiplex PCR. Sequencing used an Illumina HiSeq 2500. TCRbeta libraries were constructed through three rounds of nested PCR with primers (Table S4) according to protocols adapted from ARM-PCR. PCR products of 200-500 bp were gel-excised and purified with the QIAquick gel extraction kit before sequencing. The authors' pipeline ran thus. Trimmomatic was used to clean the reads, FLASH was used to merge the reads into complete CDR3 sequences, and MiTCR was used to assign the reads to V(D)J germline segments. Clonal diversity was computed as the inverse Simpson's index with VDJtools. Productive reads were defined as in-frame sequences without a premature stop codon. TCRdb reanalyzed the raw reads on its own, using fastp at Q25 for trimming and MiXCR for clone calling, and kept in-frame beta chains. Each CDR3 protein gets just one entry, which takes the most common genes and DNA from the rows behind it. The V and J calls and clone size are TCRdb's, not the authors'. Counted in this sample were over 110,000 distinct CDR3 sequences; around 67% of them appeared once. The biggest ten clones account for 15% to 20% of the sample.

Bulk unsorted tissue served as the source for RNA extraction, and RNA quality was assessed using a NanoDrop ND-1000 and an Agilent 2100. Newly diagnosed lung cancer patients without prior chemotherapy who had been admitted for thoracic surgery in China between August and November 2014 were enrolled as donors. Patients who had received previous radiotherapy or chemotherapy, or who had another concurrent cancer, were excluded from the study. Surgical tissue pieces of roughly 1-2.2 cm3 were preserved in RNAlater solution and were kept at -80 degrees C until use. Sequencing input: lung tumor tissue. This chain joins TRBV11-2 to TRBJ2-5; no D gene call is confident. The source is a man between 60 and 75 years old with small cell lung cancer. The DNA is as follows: TGTGCCAGGAGCTTAGGGATAGAGACCCAGTACTTC. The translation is CARSLGIETQYF.